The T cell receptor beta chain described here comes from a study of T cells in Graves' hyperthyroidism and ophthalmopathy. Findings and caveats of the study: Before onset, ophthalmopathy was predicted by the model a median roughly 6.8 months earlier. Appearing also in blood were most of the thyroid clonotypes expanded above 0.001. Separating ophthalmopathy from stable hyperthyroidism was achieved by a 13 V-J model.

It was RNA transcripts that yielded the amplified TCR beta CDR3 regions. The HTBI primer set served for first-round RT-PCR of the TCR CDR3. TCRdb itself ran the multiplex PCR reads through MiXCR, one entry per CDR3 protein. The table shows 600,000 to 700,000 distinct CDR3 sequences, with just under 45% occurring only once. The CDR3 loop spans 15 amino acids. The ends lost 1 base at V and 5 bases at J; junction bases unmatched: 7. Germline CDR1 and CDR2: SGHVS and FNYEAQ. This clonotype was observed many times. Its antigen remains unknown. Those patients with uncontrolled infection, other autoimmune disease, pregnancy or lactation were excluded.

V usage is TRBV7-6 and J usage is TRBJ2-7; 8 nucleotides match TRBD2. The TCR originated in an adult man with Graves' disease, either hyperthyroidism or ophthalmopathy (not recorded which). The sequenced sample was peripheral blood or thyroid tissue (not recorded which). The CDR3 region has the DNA TGTGCCAGCAGCTTAGGTACCGGGAGGGGTAACGAGCAGTACTTC. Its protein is CASSLGTGRGNEQYF.